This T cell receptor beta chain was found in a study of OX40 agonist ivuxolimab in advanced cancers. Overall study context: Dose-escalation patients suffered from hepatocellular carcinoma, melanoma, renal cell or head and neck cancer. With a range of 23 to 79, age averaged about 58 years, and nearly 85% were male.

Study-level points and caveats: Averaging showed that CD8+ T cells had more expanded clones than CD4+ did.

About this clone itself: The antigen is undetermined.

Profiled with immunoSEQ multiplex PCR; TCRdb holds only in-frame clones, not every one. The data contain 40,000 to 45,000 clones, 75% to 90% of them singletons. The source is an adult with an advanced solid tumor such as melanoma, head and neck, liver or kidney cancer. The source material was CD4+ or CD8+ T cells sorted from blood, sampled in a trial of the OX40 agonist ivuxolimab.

The CDR3: CASSPGQAGPGEQYF. In DNA form, the CDR3 reads TGTGCCAGCTCACCAGGGCAGGCGGGGCCGGGTGAGCAGTACTTC. The genes are TRBV18 and TRBJ2-7, with TRBD2 as a possible D gene (6 bases). Germline values: CDR1 KGHSH, CDR2 LQKENI. The CDR3 sequence is 15 residues long. Between the trimmed V and J ends, which lost 2 bases and 7 bases, there was a span of 18 bases.